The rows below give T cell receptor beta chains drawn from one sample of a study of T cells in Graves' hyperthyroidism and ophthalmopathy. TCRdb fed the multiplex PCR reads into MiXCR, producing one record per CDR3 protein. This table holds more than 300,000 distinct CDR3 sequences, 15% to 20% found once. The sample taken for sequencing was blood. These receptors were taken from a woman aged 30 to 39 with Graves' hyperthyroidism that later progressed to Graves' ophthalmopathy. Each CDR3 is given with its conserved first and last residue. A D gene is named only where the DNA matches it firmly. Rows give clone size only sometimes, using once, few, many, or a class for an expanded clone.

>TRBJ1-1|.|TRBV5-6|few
CASSLVAYTEAFF
TGTGCCAGCAGCTTGGTAGCGTACACTGAAGCTTTCTTT
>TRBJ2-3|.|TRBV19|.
CASRTAASTDTQYF
TGTGCCAGCAGGACGGCCGCTAGCACAGATACGCAGTATTTT
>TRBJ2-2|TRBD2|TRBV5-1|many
CASSLPSGRRATGELFF
TGCGCCAGCAGCTTGCCGAGCGGGAGACGAGCCACCGGGGAGCTGTTTTTT
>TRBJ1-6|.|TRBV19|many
CASSTDPQGGPLHF
TGTGCCAGTAGTACCGACCCGCAGGGAGGTCCCCTCCACTTT
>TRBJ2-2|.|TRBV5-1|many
CASSRVRDTRGTGELFF
TGCGCCAGCAGCAGGGTCCGGGACACTCGCGGCACCGGGGAGCTGTTTTTT
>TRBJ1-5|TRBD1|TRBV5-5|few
CASSLYGQEGNQPQHF
TGTGCCAGCAGCTTATATGGACAGGAAGGTAATCAGCCCCAGCATTTT
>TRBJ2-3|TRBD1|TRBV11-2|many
CASSLEGDRGITDTQYF
TGTGCCAGCAGCTTAGAAGGTGACAGGGGAATCACAGATACGCAGTATTTT
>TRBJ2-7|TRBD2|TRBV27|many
CASSLALAGESYEQYF
TGTGCCAGCAGTTTAGCCCTAGCGGGCGAATCCTACGAGCAGTACTTC
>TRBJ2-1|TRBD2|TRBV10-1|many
CASSVPPLAGVSNEQFF
TGCGCCAGCAGTGTTCCCCCTCTAGCGGGAGTGTCGAATGAGCAGTTCTTC
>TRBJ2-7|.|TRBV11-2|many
CASSSNTDGTYEQYF
TGTGCCAGCAGCTCAAATACGGACGGAACCTACGAGCAGTACTTC
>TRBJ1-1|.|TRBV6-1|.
CASSSVFTEAFF
TGTGCCAGCAGTTCAGTGTTCACTGAAGCTTTCTTT
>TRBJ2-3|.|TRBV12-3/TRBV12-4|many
CASRRWDQKGTQYF
TGTGCCAGCAGACGATGGGACCAGAAGGGTACGCAGTATTTT
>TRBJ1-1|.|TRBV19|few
CASSARREQHTEAFF
TGTGCCAGTAGTGCCAGACGAGAACAGCACACTGAAGCTTTCTTT
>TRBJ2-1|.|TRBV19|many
CASSVGQYSYNEQFF
TGTGCCAGTAGTGTAGGTCAGTACTCCTACAATGAGCAGTTCTTC
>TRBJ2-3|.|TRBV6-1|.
CASREGTARTDTQYF
TGTGCCAGCAGGGAGGGGACTGCACGCACAGATACGCAGTATTTT
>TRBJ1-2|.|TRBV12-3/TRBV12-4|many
CASEYGYTF
TGTGCCAGCGAGTATGGCTACACCTTC
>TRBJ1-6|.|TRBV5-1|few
CASSSQGSYNSPLHF
TGCGCCAGCAGCTCACAGGGTTCCTATAATTCACCCCTCCACTTT
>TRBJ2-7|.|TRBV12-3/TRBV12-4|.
CASSSPGRGTYEQYF
TGTGCCAGCAGTTCACCTGGCAGGGGCACCTACGAGCAGTACTTC
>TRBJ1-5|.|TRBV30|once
CAWSSAGVNQPQHF
TGTGCCTGGAGTTCGGCAGGGGTCAATCAGCCCCAGCATTTT
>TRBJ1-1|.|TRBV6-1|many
CASSAGVGANTEAFF
TGTGCCAGCAGTGCCGGGGTTGGGGCGAACACTGAAGCTTTCTTT
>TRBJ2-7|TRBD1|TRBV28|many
CASSFRTGPGDEQYF
TGTGCCAGCAGTTTCCGGACAGGGCCTGGCGACGAGCAGTACTTC
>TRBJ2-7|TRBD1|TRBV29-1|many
CSVGFSDRATPSYEQYF
TGCAGCGTTGGCTTCTCGGACAGGGCGACACCGTCCTACGAGCAGTACTTC
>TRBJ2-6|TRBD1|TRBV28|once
CASSYPPDRGLDGANVLTF
TGTGCCAGCAGTTACCCCCCGGACAGGGGGCTGGATGGGGCCAACGTCCTGACTTTC
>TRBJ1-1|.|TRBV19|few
CASSPRTGHTEAFF
TGTGCCAGTAGTCCTCGGACTGGGCACACTGAAGCTTTCTTT
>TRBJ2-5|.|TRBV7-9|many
CASSPANQETQYF
TGTGCCAGCAGCCCAGCAAATCAAGAGACCCAGTACTTC
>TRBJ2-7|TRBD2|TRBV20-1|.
CSAKGLAGRSSYEQYF
TGCAGTGCGAAGGGACTAGCGGGACGTAGCTCCTACGAGCAGTACTTC
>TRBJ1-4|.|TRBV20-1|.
CSAMDGPPGTNEKLFF
TGCAGTGCAATGGACGGTCCGCCTGGGACTAATGAAAAACTGTTTTTT
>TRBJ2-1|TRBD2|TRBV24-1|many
CATSDAGTSGRIAYNEQFF
TGTGCCACCAGTGACGCCGGGACTAGCGGCCGGATTGCCTACAATGAGCAGTTCTTC
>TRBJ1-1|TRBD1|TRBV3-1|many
CASSGQVGARAFF
TGTGCCAGCAGCGGACAGGTTGGGGCTAGAGCTTTCTTT
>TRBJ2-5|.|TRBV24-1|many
CATSDWGLGETQYF
TGTGCCACCAGTGATTGGGGGCTCGGGGAGACCCAGTACTTC
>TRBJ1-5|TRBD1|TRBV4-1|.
CASSQDKTGVQPQHF
TGCGCCAGCAGCCAAGATAAGACAGGGGTCCAGCCCCAGCATTTT
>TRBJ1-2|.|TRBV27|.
CASSDATGRGGYTF
TGTGCCAGCAGCGACGCAACAGGCCGTGGAGGCTACACCTTC
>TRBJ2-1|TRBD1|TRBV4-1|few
CASRYRDRGNNEQFF
TGCGCCAGCAGATACCGGGACAGGGGTAACAATGAGCAGTTCTTC
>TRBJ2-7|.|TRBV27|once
CASSLTGITYEQYF
TGTGCCAGCAGTTTAACAGGCATAACCTACGAGCAGTACTTC
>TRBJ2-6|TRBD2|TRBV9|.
CASSATGGVWGANVLTF
TGTGCCAGCAGCGCAACGGGGGGTGTTTGGGGGGCCAACGTCCTGACTTTC
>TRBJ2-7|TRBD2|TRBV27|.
CASSLSGGLYEQYF
TGTGCCAGCAGTTTATCGGGAGGGTTGTACGAGCAGTACTTC
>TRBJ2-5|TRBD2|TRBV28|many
CASSLSGGASGETQYF
TGTGCCAGCAGTTTGAGCGGGGGGGCCTCCGGGGAGACCCAGTACTTC
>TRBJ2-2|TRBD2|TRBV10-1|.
CASSALAGSGELFF
TGCGCCAGCAGTGCTCTAGCGGGGTCCGGGGAGCTGTTTTTT
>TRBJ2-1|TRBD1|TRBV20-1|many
CSARGQGAPYNEQFF
TGCAGTGCTAGAGGACAGGGGGCCCCCTACAATGAGCAGTTCTTC
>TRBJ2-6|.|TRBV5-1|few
CASSLGHSGANVLTF
TGCGCCAGCAGCTTAGGCCACTCTGGGGCCAACGTCCTGACTTTC
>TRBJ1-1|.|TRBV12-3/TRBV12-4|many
CASSLRGGSTEAFF
TGTGCCAGCAGTTTAAGGGGAGGTAGCACTGAAGCTTTCTTT
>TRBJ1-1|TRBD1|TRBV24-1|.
CATSDARQGAKTEAFF
TGTGCCACCAGTGATGCAAGACAGGGGGCGAAGACTGAAGCTTTCTTT
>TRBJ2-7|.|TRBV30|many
CAWRSDHYEQYF
TGTGCCTGGAGAAGCGACCATTACGAGCAGTACTTC
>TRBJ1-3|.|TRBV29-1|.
CSASMGNGNTIYF
TGCAGCGCCTCGATGGGTAATGGAAACACCATATATTTT